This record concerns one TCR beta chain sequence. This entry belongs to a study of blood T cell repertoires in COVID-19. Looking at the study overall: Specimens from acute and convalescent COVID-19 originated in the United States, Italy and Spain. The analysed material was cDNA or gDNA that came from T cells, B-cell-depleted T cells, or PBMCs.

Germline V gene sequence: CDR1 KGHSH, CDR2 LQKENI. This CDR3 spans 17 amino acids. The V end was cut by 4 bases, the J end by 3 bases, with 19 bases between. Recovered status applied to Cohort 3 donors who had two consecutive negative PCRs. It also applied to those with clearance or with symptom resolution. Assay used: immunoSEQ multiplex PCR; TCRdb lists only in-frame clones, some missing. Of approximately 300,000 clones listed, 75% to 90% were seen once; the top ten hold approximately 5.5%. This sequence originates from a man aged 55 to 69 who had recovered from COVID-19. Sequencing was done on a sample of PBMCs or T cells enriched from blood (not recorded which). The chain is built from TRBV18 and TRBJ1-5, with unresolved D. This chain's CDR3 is CASSLASVSPHNQPQHF. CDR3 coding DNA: TGTGCCAGCTCACTAGCCTCGGTCTCTCCACACAATCAGCCCCAGCATTTT.